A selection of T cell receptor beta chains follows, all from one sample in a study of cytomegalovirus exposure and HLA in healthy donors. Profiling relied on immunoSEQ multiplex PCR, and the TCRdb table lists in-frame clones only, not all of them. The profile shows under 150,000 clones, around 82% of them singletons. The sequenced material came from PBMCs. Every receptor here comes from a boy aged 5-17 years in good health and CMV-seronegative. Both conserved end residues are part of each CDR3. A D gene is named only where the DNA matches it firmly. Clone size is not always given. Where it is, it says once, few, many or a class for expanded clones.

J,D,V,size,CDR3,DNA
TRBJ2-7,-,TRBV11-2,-,CASSLTGTYEQYF,TGTGCCAGCAGCTTAACAGGGACCTACGAGCAGTACTTC
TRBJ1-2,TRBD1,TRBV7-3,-,CASSPRQGAHGYTF,TGTGCCAGCAGCCCCCGACAGGGGGCGCATGGCTACACCTTC
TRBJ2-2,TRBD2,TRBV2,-,CASSPTSGTAGELFF,TGTGCCAGCAGTCCGACTAGCGGGACGGCCGGGGAGCTGTTTTTT
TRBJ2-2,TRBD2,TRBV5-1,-,CASRSKRGATSDLFF,TGCGCCAGCAGAAGCAAGCGGGGTGCTACTTCCGATCTGTTTTTT
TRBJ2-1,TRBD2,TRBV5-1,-,CASSLVRLAGGVYNEQFF,TGCGCCAGCAGCTTGGTACGTCTAGCGGGAGGTGTTTACAATGAGCAGTTCTTC
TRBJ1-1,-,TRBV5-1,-,CASSLVRAGPTEAFF,TGCGCCAGCAGCTTAGTACGGGCGGGCCCCACTGAAGCTTTCTTT
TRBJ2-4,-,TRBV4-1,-,CASSQGAALGNIQYF,TGCGCCAGCAGCCAAGGAGCGGCCCTGGGGAACATTCAGTACTTC
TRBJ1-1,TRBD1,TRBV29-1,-,CSVENGQGVLAFF,TGCAGCGTTGAAAACGGACAGGGCGTTCTAGCTTTCTTT
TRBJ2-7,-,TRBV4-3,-,CASSLTFQGGSYEQYF,TGCGCCAGCAGCCTCACATTCCAGGGGGGCTCTTACGAGCAGTACTTC
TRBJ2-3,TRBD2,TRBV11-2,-,CASSLNSGRTDTQYF,TGTGCCAGCAGCTTAAATAGCGGGCGGACAGATACGCAGTATTTT
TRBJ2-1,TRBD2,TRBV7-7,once,CASSFTSGGDEQFF,TGTGCCAGCAGCTTTACGAGCGGGGGCGATGAGCAGTTCTTC
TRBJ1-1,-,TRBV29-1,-,CSVERGLNTEAFF,TGCAGCGTTGAAAGGGGCCTGAACACTGAAGCTTTCTTT
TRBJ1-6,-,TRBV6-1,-,CASSEDRVGNSPLHF,TGTGCCAGCAGTGAAGATCGGGTGGGTAATTCACCCCTCCACTTT
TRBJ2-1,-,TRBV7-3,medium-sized,CASSLASMYEQFF,TGTGCCAGCAGCTTAGCTAGCATGTATGAGCAGTTCTTC
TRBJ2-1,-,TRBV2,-,CASSLGAWNEQFF,TGTGCCAGCAGCTTAGGGGCCTGGAATGAGCAGTTCTTC
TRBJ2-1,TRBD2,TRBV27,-,CASRLGPGLEVNEQFF,TGTGCCAGCAGATTAGGGCCGGGACTAGAAGTCAATGAGCAGTTCTTC
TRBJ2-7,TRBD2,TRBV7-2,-,CASSPGTSLVYEQYF,TGTGCCAGCAGCCCCGGGACTAGCCTTGTTTACGAGCAGTACTTC
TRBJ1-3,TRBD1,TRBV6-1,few,CASSGQGAGNTIYF,TGTGCCAGCAGTGGCCAGGGGGCTGGAAACACCATATATTTT
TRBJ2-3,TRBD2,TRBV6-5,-,CASSYQASGGTDTQYF,TGTGCCAGCAGTTACCAGGCCAGCGGGGGCACAGATACGCAGTATTTT
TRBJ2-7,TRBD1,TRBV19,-,CASRVTGGYEQYF,TGTGCCAGTAGGGTGACAGGGGGTTACGAGCAGTACTTC
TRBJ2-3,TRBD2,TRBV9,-,CASSEREGVTDTQYF,TGTGCCAGCAGCGAGCGGGAGGGGGTAACAGATACGCAGTATTTT
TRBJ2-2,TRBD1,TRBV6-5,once,CATQRTGGNTGELFF,TGTGCCACGCAACGAACAGGGGGGAACACCGGGGAGCTGTTTTTT
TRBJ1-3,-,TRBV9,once,CASSVATGSGNTIYF,TGTGCCAGCAGCGTAGCTACAGGGTCTGGAAACACCATATATTTT
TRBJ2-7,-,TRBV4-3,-,CASSQDWQESYEQYF,TGCGCCAGCAGCCAAGATTGGCAGGAATCCTACGAGCAGTACTTC
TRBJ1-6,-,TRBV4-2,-,CASSQDGGQPTVTLHF,TGTGCCAGCAGCCAAGATGGCGGACAGCCGACCGTCACCCTCCACTTT
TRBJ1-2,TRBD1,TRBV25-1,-,CASSVGTGQEGFYGYTF,TGTGCCAGCAGTGTGGGGACAGGACAAGAGGGGTTCTATGGCTACACCTTC
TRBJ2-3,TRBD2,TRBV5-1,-,CASSLDGRTTDTQYF,TGCGCCAGCAGCTTGGACGGGAGGACCACAGATACGCAGTATTTT